One sample yielded the 21 T cell receptor beta chains listed below, sequenced in a study of molecular identifiers for immune sequencing clone quantification. TCRdb reanalysed the PCR reads using MiXCR and keeps one entry per CDR3 protein. The sample has 100,000 or so distinct CDR3 sequences, under 40% seen once. Sequencing was done on a sample of naive CD8+ T cells from blood, with Jurkat cell RNA spiked in. The subset is: FACS-sorted CD8+CD4-CCR7+CD45RA+ naive T cells. All receptors derive from a human donor in good health. Some libraries in this study had Jurkat cell RNA spiked in.

This clonotype was counted a single time. A much bigger clone sits one base away, suggesting this may be a read error. This CDR3 is missing its conserved last phenylalanine or tryptophan, likely due to a read error. J is TRBJ2-5 and V is TRBV28; TRBD2 matches at 13 bases. Germline V lookup: CDR1 MDHEN, CDR2 SYDVKM. With 7 bases clipped from V and 3 bases from J, the junction kept 5 bases outside the gene matches. The CDR3 length is 15 residues. The CDR3 nucleotides read TGTGCCAGCAATATAGGACTAGCGGGAGAAGAGACCCAGTACATC. Translation: CASNIGLAGEETQYI.

CDR3: CASSVRGNNNSPLHF. CDR3 coding DNA: TGTGCCAGCAGTGTCAGGGGGAACAATAATTCACCCCTCCACTTT. The V and J genes are TRBV2 and TRBJ1-6; 7 nucleotides agree with TRBD1. This CDR3 region has 15 residues. Germline-derived CDR1 and CDR2 are SNHLY and FYNNEI. V lost 4 bases and J lost 5; bases outside the gene matches: 5.

The rearrangement uses TRBV5-6 and TRBJ2-4; 12 bases line up with TRBD2. CDR3 size: 16 residues. Germline assignment: CDR1 SGHDT and CDR2 YYEEEE. V dropped 4 bases and J dropped 8; count of bases not matched to a gene: 10. The CDR3 sequence is CASSNRTSGAADIQYF. The CDR3 region has the DNA TGTGCCAGCAGCAATCGGACTAGCGGGGCCGCGGACATTCAGTACTTC.

As regards this clonotype: At one end, the junction sequence differs from germline, possibly due to a read error. The chain uses TRBV4-3 and TRBJ2-5; perhaps TRBD1 as D (6 bases). CDR1 is LGHNA and CDR2 is YSLEER in the germline V gene. The CDR3 has 17 amino acids. CDR3 nucleotide sequence: TGCGCCAGCAGCCAAGACCCGAGCGCGACAGGACTGGGGACCCAGAACTTC. This sequence encodes CASSQDPSATGLGTQNF.

The chain joins TRBV11-2 to TRBJ2-7; the D is unclear. Looked up from germline, CDR1 is SGHAT and CDR2 is FQNNGV. Trimming cost V 2 bases and J 4 bases, with 6 bases left between them. The CDR3 is 12 amino acids. In DNA, the CDR3 is TGTGCCAGCAGCTTAATGCTTTACGAGCAGTACTTC. Its translation: CASSLMLYEQYF.

This clonotype was found a few times. The chain has TRBV15 and TRBJ2-3; D perhaps matches TRBD2 (6 bases). This CDR3 is built from 17 residues. Germline V lookup: CDR1 LNHNV, CDR2 YYDKDF (reference sequence). Trimming shortened V by 4 bases and J by 2 bases, and 19 bases separated the two germline ends. The CDR3 region has the DNA TGTGCCACCAGCAAAACTCCCCGGGGAGGATTCACAGATACGCAGTATTTT. Its protein is CATSKTPRGGFTDTQYF.

This clonotype was counted between two and nine times. The junction departs from the called germline gene at one end, perhaps through a read error. The chain links TRBV5-3 to TRBJ2-7; D is possibly TRBD1 or TRBD2 (5 bases each). TRBV5-3 counts as an open reading frame of uncertain function. The CDR3 sequence is 17 residues long. CDR3 DNA: TGTGCCAGCAGCTTGTCGGCTAGCCGACGAGGGGCCTACGAGCAGTACTTC. This encodes CASSLSASRRGAYEQYF.

This clonotype appeared a few times. The V gene is TRBV4-1, the J gene TRBJ1-2; D is undetermined. The CDR3 spans 15 residues. CDR1 is MGHRA, CDR2 YSYEKL, per germline. The germline V and J ends were trimmed by 3 bases and 0 bases, with 11 bases remaining between them. The chain's CDR3 is CASSQTVLSNYGYTF. DNA of the CDR3: TGCGCCAGCAGCCAGACGGTGTTATCTAACTATGGCTACACCTTC.

The chain carries TRBV29-1 and TRBJ2-7; D possibly uses TRBD1 or TRBD2 (5 bases each). Germline V CDR1 and CDR2: SQVTM, ANQGSEA. The CDR3 consists of 15 residues. Trimming took 7 bases from V and 2 from J, leaving 21 bases between them. This chain's CDR3 is CSARTINGGAYEQYF. CDR3 coding DNA: TGCAGCGCCCGGACAATCAATGGGGGAGCCTACGAGCAGTACTTC.

For this clonotype: Likely a read error: the CDR3 ends without its conserved phenylalanine or tryptophan. The CDR3: CASSYSMTAEQYL. CDR3 DNA: TGTGCCAGCAGTTACTCGATGACAGCCGAGCAGTACCTC. The chain uses TRBV6-2 or TRBV6-3 and TRBJ2-7; possibly TRBD1 for D (5 bases). Germline V gives CDR1 MNHEY, CDR2 SVGEGT. V was shortened by 0 bases and J by 6 bases, with 9 bases between the two germline ends. The CDR3 has 13 amino acids.

This clonotype was picked up many times. The CDR3, as DNA: TGTGCCAGCAGCCGAGAGGTGGCAGACACTGAAGCTTTCTTT. Translated, it gives CASSREVADTEAFF. The chain links TRBV7-9 to TRBJ1-1; D not certain. Trimming shortened V by 5 bases and J by 3 bases, and 13 bases separated the two germline ends. There are 14 residues in the CDR3. Germline CDR1 is SEHNR and CDR2 is FQNEAQ (reference sequence).

This clonotype was seen a few times. The chain recombines TRBV18 with TRBJ1-1; D ambiguous. Trimming took 6 bases from V and 3 from J, leaving 20 bases between them. The CDR3 spans 16 residues. Looked up from germline, CDR1 is KGHSH and CDR2 is LQKENI. The CDR3 DNA sequence: TGTGCCAGCTCCGCCTTTTTTGGGGAAGGGTACACTGAAGCTTTCTTT. As protein: CASSAFFGEGYTEAFF.

Only a few counts were recorded for this clonotype. The chain links TRBV24-1 to TRBJ2-7, with 7 bases fitting TRBD1. Germline V CDR1 and CDR2: KGHDR, SFDVKD. The V gene end was trimmed by 9 bases and the J gene end by 0 bases; junction bases not matched to a gene: 10. This CDR3 region has 15 residues. The CDR3 protein is CATGADRDSSYEQYF. CDR3 bases: TGTGCCACCGGGGCAGACAGGGACAGCTCCTACGAGCAGTACTTC.

Concerning this clonotype itself: A clone one base away is much larger, so this may be a read error. This chain uses TRBV19 with TRBJ2-7; no clear D gene. Germline loops: CDR1 LNHDA, CDR2 SQIVND (reference sequence). This CDR3 is 14 amino acids long. V was cut by 6 bases and J by 0 bases, with 12 bases left in between. CDR3 sequence (DNA): TGTGCCAGTAGCTCGACGGTATGCTCCTACGAGCAGTACTTC. It is translated as CASSSTVCSYEQYF.

For this clonotype: This could be a read error, since a much larger clone is one nucleotide away. This sequence joins TRBV7-2 and TRBJ2-3; D may be TRBD2 (5 bases). Trimming removed 8 bases at V and 4 bases at J, with 19 bases between. CDR3 length equals 15 residues. Germline CDR1 SGHTA, CDR2 FQGNSA. CDR3 sequence reads: CASCSEVVIPDTQYF. DNA for the CDR3: TGTGCCAGCTGCTCGGAGGTAGTTATCCCAGATACGCAGTATTTT.

This clonotype was observed a few times. The rearrangement links TRBV4-3 to TRBJ2-7, with a tentative D call TRBD2 (6 bases). Germline CDR1 LGHNA, CDR2 YSLEER. Trimming shortened V by 1 base and J by 5 bases, and 9 bases separated the two germline ends. This CDR3 spans 13 amino acids. The CDR3 sequence: CASSQGRGNEQYF. CDR3 DNA: TGCGCCAGCAGCCAAGGGAGGGGAAACGAGCAGTACTTC.

This clonotype has just a few counts. The rearrangement joins TRBV3-1 to TRBJ2-2; 7 bases are shared with TRBD1. Germline assignment: CDR1 LGHDT and CDR2 YNNKEL (reference sequence). Trimming cost V 3 bases and J 0 bases; bases outside gene matches: 1. CDR3 size: 15 residues. The CDR3 loop reads CASSQGTANTGELFF. DNA for the CDR3: TGTGCCAGCAGCCAGGGGACAGCGAACACCGGGGAGCTGTTTTTT.

This clonotype was recorded at least ten times. The chain is built from TRBV4-3 and TRBJ2-7, with unresolved D. Trimming stripped 1 base from V and 3 bases from J, with 10 bases between. Germline loops: CDR1 LGHNA, CDR2 YSLEER. The CDR3 is made up of 14 amino acids. CDR3 sequence reads: CASSQGGRGYEQYF. CDR3 DNA sequence: TGCGCCAGCAGCCAAGGCGGCAGAGGCTACGAGCAGTACTTC.

A remark on this clonotype: Given the absence of the conserved phenylalanine or tryptophan at the CDR3 end, a read error is likely. No DNA is shown, since the ends of the CDR3 on it are uncertain; the CDR3 is the one TCRdb lists. The genes are TRBV11-2 and TRBJ2-4; the table's D call, TRBD1, was not checked against the DNA. The germline V gene has CDR1 SGHAT and CDR2 FQNNGV. The CDR3 is 11 residues long, counting both termini. This CDR3 is CASSNSGTGYL.

This clonotype was recorded a few times. The chain joins TRBV14 to TRBJ2-7; D not resolved. Germline V gene data show CDR1 as SGHDN and CDR2 as FVKESK. This CDR3 is 14 amino acids long. Between the trimmed V and J ends, which lost 2 bases and 1 base, there was a span of 9 bases. CDR3 amino acids: CASSQWVGSYEQYF. In DNA, the CDR3 is TGTGCCAGCAGCCAATGGGTGGGTTCCTACGAGCAGTACTTC.

Many counts were recorded for this clonotype. The rearrangement links TRBV5-1 to TRBJ2-3, with 9 bases lining up with TRBD2. This CDR3 spans 14 amino acids. V was clipped by 4 bases and J by 4 bases; unmatched bases: 4. CDR1 and CDR2 (germline): SGHRS, YFSETQ. The CDR3 coding sequence is TGCGCCAGCAGCAGTAGCGGGAGCGCAGATACGCAGTATTTT. It codes for CASSSSGSADTQYF.